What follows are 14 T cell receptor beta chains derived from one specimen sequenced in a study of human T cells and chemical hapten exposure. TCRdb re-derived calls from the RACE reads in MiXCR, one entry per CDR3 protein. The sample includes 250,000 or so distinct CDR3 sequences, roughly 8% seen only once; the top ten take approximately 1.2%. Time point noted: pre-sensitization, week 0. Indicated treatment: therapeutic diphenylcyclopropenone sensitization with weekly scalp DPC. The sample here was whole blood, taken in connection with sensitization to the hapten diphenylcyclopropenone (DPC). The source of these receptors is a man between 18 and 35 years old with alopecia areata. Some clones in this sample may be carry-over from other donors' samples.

The CDR3 DNA sequence: TGTGCCAGCAGTTCTACAGGGCCAGATACGCAGTATTTT. Its translation: CASSSTGPDTQYF. The V gene is TRBV6-2 or TRBV6-3, the J gene TRBJ2-3; D possibly corresponds to TRBD1 (6 bases). This CDR3 spans 13 amino acids. V gave up 4 bases and J gave up 4 bases, with 9 bases separating them. From germline, CDR1 is MNHEY and CDR2 SVGEGT.

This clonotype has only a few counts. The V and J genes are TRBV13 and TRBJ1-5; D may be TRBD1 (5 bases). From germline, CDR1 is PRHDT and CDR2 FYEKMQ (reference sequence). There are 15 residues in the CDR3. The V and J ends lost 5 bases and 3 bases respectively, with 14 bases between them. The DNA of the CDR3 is TGTGCCAGCAGCCCAGTGAGGGGCCCCAATCAGCCCCAGCATTTT. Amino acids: CASSPVRGPNQPQHF.

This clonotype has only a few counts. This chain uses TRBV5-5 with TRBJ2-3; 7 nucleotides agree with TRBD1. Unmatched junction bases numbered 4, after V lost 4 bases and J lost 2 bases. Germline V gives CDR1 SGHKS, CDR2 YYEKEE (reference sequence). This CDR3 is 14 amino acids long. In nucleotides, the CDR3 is TGTGCCAGCAGCGGGACAGATTACACAGATACGCAGTATTTT. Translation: CASSGTDYTDTQYF.

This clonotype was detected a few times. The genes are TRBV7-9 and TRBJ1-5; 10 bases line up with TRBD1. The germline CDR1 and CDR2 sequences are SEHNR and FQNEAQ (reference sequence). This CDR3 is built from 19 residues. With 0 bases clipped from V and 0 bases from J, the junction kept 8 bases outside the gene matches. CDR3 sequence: CASSLASGQGSASNQPQHF. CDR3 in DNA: TGTGCCAGCAGCTTAGCGTCGGGACAGGGGTCCGCTAGCAATCAGCCCCAGCATTTT.

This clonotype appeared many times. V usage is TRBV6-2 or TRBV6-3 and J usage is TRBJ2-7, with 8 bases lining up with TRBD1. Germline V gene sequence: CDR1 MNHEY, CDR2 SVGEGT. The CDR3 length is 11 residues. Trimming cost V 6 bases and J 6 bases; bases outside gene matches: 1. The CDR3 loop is CASRDRAEQYV. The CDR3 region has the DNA TGTGCCAGCAGGGACAGGGCCGAGCAGTACGTC.

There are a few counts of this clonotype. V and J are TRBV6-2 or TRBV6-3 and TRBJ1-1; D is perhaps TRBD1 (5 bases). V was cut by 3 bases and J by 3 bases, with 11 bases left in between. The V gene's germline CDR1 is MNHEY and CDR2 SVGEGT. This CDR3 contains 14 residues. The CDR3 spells CASSYGAQDTEAFF. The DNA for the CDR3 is TGTGCCAGCAGTTATGGGGCGCAGGACACTGAAGCTTTCTTT.

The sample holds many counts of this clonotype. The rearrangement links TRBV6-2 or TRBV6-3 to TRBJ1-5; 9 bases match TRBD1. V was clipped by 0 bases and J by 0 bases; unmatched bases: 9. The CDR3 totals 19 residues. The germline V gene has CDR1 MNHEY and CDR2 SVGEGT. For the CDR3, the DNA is TGTGCCAGCAGTTACTCCGTTTCGGGACAGGGATATAGCAATCAGCCCCAGCATTTT. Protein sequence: CASSYSVSGQGYSNQPQHF.

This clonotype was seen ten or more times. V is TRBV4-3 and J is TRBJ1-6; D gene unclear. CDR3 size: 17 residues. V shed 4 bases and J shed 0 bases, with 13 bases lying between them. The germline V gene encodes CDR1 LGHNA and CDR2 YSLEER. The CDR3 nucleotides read TGCGCCAGCAGCCCGGTCCACCGGGGCTCCTATAATTCACCCCTCCACTTT. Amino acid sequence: CASSPVHRGSYNSPLHF.

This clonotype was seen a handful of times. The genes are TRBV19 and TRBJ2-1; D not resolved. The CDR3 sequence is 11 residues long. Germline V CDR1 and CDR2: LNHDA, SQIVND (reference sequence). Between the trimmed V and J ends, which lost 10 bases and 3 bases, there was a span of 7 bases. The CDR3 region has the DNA TGTGCCATAGGGAACTACAATGAGCAGTTCTTC. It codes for CAIGNYNEQFF.

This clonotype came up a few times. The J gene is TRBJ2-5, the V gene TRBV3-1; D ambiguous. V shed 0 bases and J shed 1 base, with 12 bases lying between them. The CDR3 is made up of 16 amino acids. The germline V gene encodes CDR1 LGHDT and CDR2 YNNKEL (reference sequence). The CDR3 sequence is CASSQDLVTSQETQYF. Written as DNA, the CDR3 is TGTGCCAGCAGCCAAGATTTGGTGACCTCCCAAGAGACCCAGTACTTC.

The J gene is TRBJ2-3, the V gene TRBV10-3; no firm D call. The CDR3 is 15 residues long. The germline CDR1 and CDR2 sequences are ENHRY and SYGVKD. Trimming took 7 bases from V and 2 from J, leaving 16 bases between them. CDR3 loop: CAIKGPRTTTDTQYF. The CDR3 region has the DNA TGTGCCATCAAAGGTCCGCGAACTACCACAGATACGCAGTATTTT.

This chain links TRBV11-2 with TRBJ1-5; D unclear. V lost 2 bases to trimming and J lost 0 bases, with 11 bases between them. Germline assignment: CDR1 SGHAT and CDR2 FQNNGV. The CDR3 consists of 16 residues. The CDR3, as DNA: TGTGCCAGCAGCTTAACACCGTCTTATAGCAATCAGCCCCAGCATTTT. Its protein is CASSLTPSYSNQPQHF.

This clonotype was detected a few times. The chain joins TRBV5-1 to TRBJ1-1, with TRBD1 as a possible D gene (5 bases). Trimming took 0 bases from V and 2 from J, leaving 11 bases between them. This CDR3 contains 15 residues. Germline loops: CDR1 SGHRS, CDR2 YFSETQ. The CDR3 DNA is TGCGCCAGCAGCTTGGTGGCAGGGATAAACACTGAAGCTTTCTTT. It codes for CASSLVAGINTEAFF. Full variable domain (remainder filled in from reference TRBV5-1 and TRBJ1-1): KAGVTQTPRYLIKTRGQQVTLSCSPISGHRSVSWYQQTPGQGLQFLFEYFSETQRNKGNFPGRFSGRQFSNSRSEMNVSTLELGDSALYLCASSLVAGINTEAFFGQGTRLTVV.

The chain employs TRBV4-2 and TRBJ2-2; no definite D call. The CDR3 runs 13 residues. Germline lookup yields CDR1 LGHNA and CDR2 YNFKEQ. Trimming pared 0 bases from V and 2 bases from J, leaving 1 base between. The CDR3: CASSQDNTGELFF. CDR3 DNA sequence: TGTGCCAGCAGCCAAGATAACACCGGGGAGCTGTTTTTT.